What follows describes a single T cell receptor (beta chain). The data originate from a study of OX40 agonist ivuxolimab in advanced cancers. Clones were sequenced by immunoSEQ multiplex PCR, and TCRdb holds only the in-frame ones, with some missing. The sample comprises almost 70,000 clones, more than 80% of which are singletons, and roughly 7.8% rests with the top ten. V lost 2 bases and J lost 0, with 10 bases in between. The CDR3 consists of 16 residues. The germline gives CDR1 LNHDA, CDR2 SQIVND (reference sequence). This TCR was recovered from an adult with an advanced solid tumor such as melanoma, head and neck, liver or kidney cancer. V is TRBV19 and J is TRBJ1-4; possible D gene TRBD1, 5 bases. The sequences come from CD4+ or CD8+ T cells sorted from blood, collected in a trial of the OX40 agonist ivuxolimab. CDR3 sequence (DNA): TGTGCCAGTAGTATACAGGGAATCTCAACTAATGAAAAACTGTTTTTT. Its protein is CASSIQGISTNEKLFF.